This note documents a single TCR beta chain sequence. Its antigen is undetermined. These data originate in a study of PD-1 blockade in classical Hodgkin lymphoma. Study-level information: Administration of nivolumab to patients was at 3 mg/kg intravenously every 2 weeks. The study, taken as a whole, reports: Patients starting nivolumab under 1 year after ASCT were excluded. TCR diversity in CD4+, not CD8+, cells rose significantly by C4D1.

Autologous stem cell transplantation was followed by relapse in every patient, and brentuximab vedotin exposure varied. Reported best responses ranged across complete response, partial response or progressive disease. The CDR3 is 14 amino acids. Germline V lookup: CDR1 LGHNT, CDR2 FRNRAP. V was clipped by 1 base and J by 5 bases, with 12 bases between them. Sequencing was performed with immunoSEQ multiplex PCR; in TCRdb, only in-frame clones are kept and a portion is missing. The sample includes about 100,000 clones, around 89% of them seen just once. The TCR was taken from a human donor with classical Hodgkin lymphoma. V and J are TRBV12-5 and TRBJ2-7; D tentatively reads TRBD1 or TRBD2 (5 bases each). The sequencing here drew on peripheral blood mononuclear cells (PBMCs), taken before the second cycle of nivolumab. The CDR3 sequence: CASGLGGTIHEQYF. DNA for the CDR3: TGTGCTAGTGGTTTGGGTGGGACGATCCACGAGCAGTACTTC.